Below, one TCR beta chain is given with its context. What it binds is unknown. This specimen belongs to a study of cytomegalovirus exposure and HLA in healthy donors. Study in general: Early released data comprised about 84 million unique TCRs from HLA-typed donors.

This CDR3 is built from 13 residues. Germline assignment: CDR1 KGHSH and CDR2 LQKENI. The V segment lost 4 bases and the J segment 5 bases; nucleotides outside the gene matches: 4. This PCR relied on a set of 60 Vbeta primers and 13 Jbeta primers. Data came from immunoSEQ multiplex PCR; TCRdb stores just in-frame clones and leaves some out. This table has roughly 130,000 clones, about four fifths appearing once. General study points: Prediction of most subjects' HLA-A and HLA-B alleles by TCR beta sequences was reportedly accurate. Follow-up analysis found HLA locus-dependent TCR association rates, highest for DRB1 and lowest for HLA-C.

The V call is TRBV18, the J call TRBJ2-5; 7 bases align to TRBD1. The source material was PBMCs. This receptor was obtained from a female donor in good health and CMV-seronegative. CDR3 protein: CASSQQGTETQYF. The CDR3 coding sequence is TGTGCCAGCTCACAACAGGGGACGGAGACCCAGTACTTC.